Below, one TCR beta chain is given with its context. The record originates from a study of blood T cell repertoires in COVID-19. Across the whole study: There were acute and convalescent COVID-19 samples, and they came from the United States, Italy and Spain. T cells, B-cell-depleted T cells, or PBMCs provided the cDNA or gDNA that served as material.

Authors' analysis steps: The assay estimated nucleated cells by amplifying reference gene primers. Profiled with immunoSEQ multiplex PCR; TCRdb holds only in-frame clones, not every one. Clonal size and the V and J genes are those of that table, whereas D and trimming came from the DNA. The sample includes about 260,000 clones, about 80% of them seen just once. This CDR3 has 14 residues. Germline values: CDR1 KGHSH, CDR2 LQKENI. The V gene lost 2 bases and the J gene lost 8 bases, with 10 bases spanning the gap. The TCR sequence derives from a woman between 45 and 65 years old who had recovered from COVID-19. This chain links TRBV18 with TRBJ1-6; perhaps TRBD1 as D (5 bases). Material: peripheral blood. In DNA form, the CDR3 reads TGTGCCAGCTCACCAGGAGGGGTCGATTCACCCCTCCACTTT. It translates to CASSPGGVDSPLHF.